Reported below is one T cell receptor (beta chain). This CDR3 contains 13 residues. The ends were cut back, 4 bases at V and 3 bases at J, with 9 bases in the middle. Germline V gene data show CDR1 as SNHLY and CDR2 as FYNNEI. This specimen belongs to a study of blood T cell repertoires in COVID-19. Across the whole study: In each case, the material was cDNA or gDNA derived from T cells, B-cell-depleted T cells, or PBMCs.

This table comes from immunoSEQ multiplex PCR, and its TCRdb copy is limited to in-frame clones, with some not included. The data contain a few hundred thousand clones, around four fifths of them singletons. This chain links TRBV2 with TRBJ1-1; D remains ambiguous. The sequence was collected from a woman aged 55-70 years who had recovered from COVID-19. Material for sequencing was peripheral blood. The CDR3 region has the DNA TGTGCCAGCAGTGGGGAAGCGGACACTGAAGCTTTCTTT. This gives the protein CASSGEADTEAFF.